Shown below are 11 T cell receptor beta chains from a single sample sequenced in a study of blood T cell repertoires in COVID-19. Repertoires were generated with immunoSEQ multiplex PCR, while TCRdb's copy carries only in-frame clones and drops some. The sample carries 85,000 to 95,000 clones, 75% to 95% recorded once. The sample was peripheral blood. Receptors originate from a woman in her forties or fifties in a cohort sampled during active COVID-19.

This clone was counted a single time. The chain joins TRBV11-2 to TRBJ1-6; 11 bases fit TRBD1. V lost 3 bases and J lost 9; bases outside the gene matches: 4. The CDR3 spans 15 residues. Germline V lookup: CDR1 SGHAT, CDR2 FQNNGV. The CDR3 DNA follows: TGTGCCAGCAGCTTTCCGGGACAGGGGGTTTCACCCCTCCACTTT. This sequence encodes CASSFPGQGVSPLHF.

The gene calls are TRBV10-3 and TRBJ1-1; D is unresolved. The V end lost 7 bases, the J end lost 0 bases, and 9 bases lay between the germline ends. Germline values: CDR1 ENHRY, CDR2 SYGVKD. This CDR3 region has 13 residues. CDR3 sequence: CAITHTMNTEAFF. The CDR3 nucleotides are TGTGCCATCACCCATACAATGAACACTGAAGCTTTCTTT.

V is TRBV12-2 and J is TRBJ2-1; the table's D call TRBD2 went unverified against the DNA. TRBV12-2 constitutes a pseudogene. The CDR3 covers 13 residues. For the CDR3, the DNA is TGTGCAAGTCGCTGCAGTTCGGGGAATGAGCAGTTCTTC. It yields the protein CASRCSSGNEQFF.

The chain uses TRBV15 and TRBJ2-7; 7 nucleotides match TRBD2. This CDR3 is 16 amino acids long. Germline V gives CDR1 LNHNV, CDR2 YYDKDF (reference sequence). The junction had 7 bases not matched to a gene; V was cut back by 0 bases and J by 2 bases. CDR3 DNA: TGTGCCACCAGCAGAGATCTGGCTAGCGGTGCCTACGAGCAGTACTTC. Its protein product is CATSRDLASGAYEQYF.

This rearrangement joins TRBV5-6 to TRBJ2-3; 9 nucleotides agree with TRBD2. Unmatched junction bases numbered 13, after V lost 4 bases and J lost 4 bases. CDR3 length equals 17 residues. Germline V gives CDR1 SGHDT, CDR2 YYEEEE. The DNA of the CDR3 is TGTGCCAGCAGCCCGAAACTAGCGGGCGCACCACCAGATACGCAGTATTTT. Translated, it gives CASSPKLAGAPPDTQYF.

The rearrangement links TRBV12-3 or TRBV12-4 to TRBJ2-3; D uncertain. V lost 3 bases and J 6 bases, leaving 4 bases between the germline ends. CDR3 length equals 11 residues. The CDR3 is CASSLTDTQYF. The CDR3 DNA reads TGTGCCAGCAGTTTGACTGATACGCAGTATTTT.

This chain uses TRBV11-2 with TRBJ2-7, with D possibly being TRBD1 (6 bases). CDR3 length: 14 residues. V lost 0 bases, J lost 1 base, and 7 bases lay in between. Looked up from germline, CDR1 is SGHAT and CDR2 is FQNNGV. CDR3 sequence: CASSLDQGSYEQYF. The CDR3 nucleotides read TGTGCCAGCAGCTTAGATCAGGGGTCCTACGAGCAGTACTTC.

V gene TRBV7-8 combines with J gene TRBJ2-2; possible D gene TRBD1, 5 bases. V was cut by 3 bases and J by 4 bases, with 9 bases left in between. Germline assignment: CDR1 SGHVS and CDR2 FQNEAQ. The CDR3 runs 14 residues. The CDR3: CASSFGRVTGELFF. For the CDR3, the DNA is TGTGCCAGCAGCTTCGGCAGGGTCACCGGGGAGCTGTTTTTT.

The chain recombines TRBV10-3 with TRBJ2-7; 11 positions match TRBD2. Per germline, CDR1 ENHRY and CDR2 SYGVKD. The CDR3 totals 18 residues. After removal of 6 bases from V and 3 bases from J, the junction contained 16 bases not matched to a gene. CDR3: CAISLREIRLAGNYEQYF. The DNA of the CDR3 is TGTGCCATCAGCCTCCGAGAGATACGACTAGCGGGGAACTACGAGCAGTACTTC.

The chain is built from TRBV18 and TRBJ2-7, with 7 bases aligning to TRBD2. Germline V gives CDR1 KGHSH, CDR2 LQKENI. The CDR3 consists of 13 residues. The V and J ends lost 3 bases and 5 bases, in that order; junction bases with no gene match: 4. CDR3 in DNA: TGTGCCAGCTCACCGGGAGGGGACCACGAGCAGTACTTC. Residues: CASSPGGDHEQYF.

The CDR3 bases are TGTGCCAGCAGTCCGCACGACTTGGAAGAGACCCAGTACTTC. Its translation: CASSPHDLEETQYF. V and J are TRBV28 and TRBJ2-5; D not certain. V was trimmed by 5 bases and J by 3 bases, leaving 13 bases between them. CDR1 and CDR2 from the germline V gene are MDHEN and SYDVKM. The CDR3 extends over 14 amino acids.